Following are 19 T cell receptor beta chains from one sample sequenced in a study of blood T cell repertoires in COVID-19. TCRdb's copy holds only in-frame clones and misses some; the assay was immunoSEQ multiplex PCR. Counted here are approximately 210,000 clones, 70% to 85% occurring once; the ten biggest clones make up about 15%. Sequencing was performed on PBMCs or T cells enriched from blood (not recorded which). The receptor set was obtained from a middle-aged man who had recovered from COVID-19.

CDR3 sequence: CASRGGQGRVGNEKLFF. The CDR3 coding sequence is TGTGCCAGCAGGGGGGGACAGGGGAGGGTAGGAAATGAAAAACTGTTTTTT. This chain joins TRBV7-2 and TRBJ1-4, with 10 bases aligning to TRBD1. The V and J ends lost 6 bases and 5 bases, in that order; junction bases with no gene match: 12. The CDR3 spans 17 residues. From germline, CDR1 is SGHTA and CDR2 FQGNSA. Combining the CDR3 with reference TRBV7-2 and TRBJ1-4 gives the whole variable domain GAGVSQSPSNKVTEKGKDVELRCDPISGHTALYWYRQSLGQGLEFLIYFQGNSAPDKSGLPSDRFSAERTGGSVSTLTIQRTQQEDSAVYLCASRGGQGRVGNEKLFFGSGTQLSVL.

This sequence joins TRBV5-1 and TRBJ1-4, with TRBD1 as a possible D gene (5 bases). Germline CDR1 SGHRS, CDR2 YFSETQ. The germline V and J ends were trimmed by 6 bases and 8 bases, with 17 bases remaining between them. The length of the CDR3 is 14 residues. CDR3: CASTLGQEGEKLFF. CDR3 DNA sequence: TGCGCCAGCACCCTGGGGCAGGAGGGCGAAAAACTGTTTTTT.

This clone was seen ten or more times. V usage is TRBV11-2 and J usage is TRBJ1-1; D is uncertain. V was cut by 0 bases and J by 8 bases, with 10 bases left in between. The CDR3 length is 13 residues. Germline values: CDR1 SGHAT, CDR2 FQNNGV. The CDR3 reads CASSLERAREAFF. CDR3 in DNA: TGTGCCAGCAGCTTAGAGAGGGCGCGGGAAGCTTTCTTT. Together with reference TRBV11-2 and TRBJ1-1, the CDR3 gives the full variable domain: EAGVAQSPRYKIIEKRQSVAFWCNPISGHATLYWYQQILGQGPKLLIQFQNNGVVDDSQLPKDRFSAERLKGVDSTLKIQPAKLEDSAVYLCASSLERAREAFFGQGTRLTVV.

This chain joins TRBV19 and TRBJ1-2, with D uncertain. The CDR3 runs to 14 residues. CDR1 is LNHDA and CDR2 is SQIVND in the germline V gene (reference sequence). Trimming took off 5 bases at V and 7 bases at J, with 17 bases between the two ends. CDR3 loop: CASSSPTKWSGYTF. Here the CDR3 DNA reads TGTGCCAGTAGTTCCCCGACAAAATGGTCTGGCTACACCTTC.

V usage is TRBV4-3 and J usage is TRBJ2-2; 8 nucleotides align to TRBD2. Germline V CDR1 and CDR2: LGHNA, YSLEER. CDR3 length: 14 amino acids. J gave up 6 bases and V 4 bases, and 4 bases lay outside the gene matches. In nucleotides, the CDR3 is TGCGCCAGCAGCCTGAGCGGGGGCCCCGGGGAGCTGTTTTTT. Its protein product is CASSLSGGPGELFF.

The chain joins TRBV5-4 to TRBJ2-7, with D tentatively TRBD1 (6 bases). Per germline, CDR1 SGHNT and CDR2 YYREEE (reference sequence). The CDR3 has 16 residues. The V end was cut by 0 bases, the J end by 2 bases, with 15 bases between. CDR3 nucleotides: TGTGCCAGCAGCTTGGCTCTTGGGGGCGGCACCTACGAGCAGTACTTC. Encoded protein: CASSLALGGGTYEQYF.

The V and J genes are TRBV18 and TRBJ2-7; tentatively, D is TRBD1 (6 bases). The germline V and J ends were trimmed by 3 bases and 2 bases, with 11 bases remaining between them. This CDR3 spans 14 amino acids. CDR1 is KGHSH, CDR2 LQKENI, per germline. The CDR3 sequence: CASSPGTRTYEQYF. The CDR3 DNA sequence: TGTGCCAGCTCACCTGGGACACGGACCTACGAGCAGTACTTC.

V gene TRBV28 combines with J gene TRBJ1-5; 10 nucleotides match TRBD1. This CDR3 is built from 14 residues. Looked up from germline, CDR1 is MDHEN and CDR2 is SYDVKM. V shed 6 bases, J shed 6 bases, and the junction held 5 bases outside the gene matches. The CDR3 sequence: CASRTGTGAQPQHF. CDR3 sequence (DNA): TGTGCCAGCAGAACAGGGACAGGGGCTCAGCCCCAGCATTTT. Variable domain in full (rest from reference TRBV28 and TRBJ1-5): DVKVTQSSRYLVKRTGEKVFLECVQDMDHENMFWYRQDPGLGLRLIYFSYDVKMKEKGDIPEGYSVSREKKERFSLILESASTNQTSMYLCASRTGTGAQPQHFGDGTRLSIL.

This sequence joins TRBV27 and TRBJ2-7, with 12 bases matching TRBD2. The V segment lost 0 bases and the J segment 5 bases; nucleotides outside the gene matches: 2. Germline V lookup: CDR1 MNHEY, CDR2 SMNVEV (reference sequence). CDR3 length: 15 amino acids. The CDR3 DNA sequence: TGTGCCAGCAGTTTATCTGCTAGCGGGAGGGACGAGCAGTACTTC. Residues: CASSLSASGRDEQYF.

The CDR3 nucleotides read TGTGCCAGCAGCCGTAAAGGAGGGGCGGACTCACCCCTCCACTTT. It codes for CASSRKGGADSPLHF. The V gene is TRBV7-2, the J gene TRBJ1-6; TRBD1 might be the D (5 bases). CDR3 length: 15 amino acids. In germline, CDR1 is SGHTA, CDR2 FQGNSA. The germline V and J ends were trimmed by 5 bases and 10 bases, with 18 bases remaining between them.

The V and J genes are TRBV2 and TRBJ1-2; TRBD1 matches at 7 bases. V lost 6 bases to trimming and J lost 0 bases; unmatched junction nucleotides: 7. CDR3 length: 15 amino acids. Germline CDR1 reads SNHLY; CDR2 reads FYNNEI. The CDR3 DNA is TGTGCCAGCAGCGGACAGGCCCGTTCTAACTATGGCTACACCTTC. Amino acid sequence: CASSGQARSNYGYTF.

This chain uses TRBV5-1 with TRBJ2-3; D gene unclear. This CDR3 region has 14 residues. Germline CDR1 SGHRS, CDR2 YFSETQ. Trimming removed 1 base from V and 2 bases from J, with 8 bases in between. Written as DNA, the CDR3 is TGCGCCAGCAGCTTGTACGGGTCCACAGATACGCAGTATTTT. Translation gives CASSLYGSTDTQYF.

The chain recombines TRBV6-2 or TRBV6-3 with TRBJ2-1; TRBD2 aligns across 12 bases. The J segment lost 8 bases and the V segment lost 4 bases, leaving 6 bases of the junction unmatched. The V gene's germline CDR1 is MNHEY and CDR2 SVGEGT. The CDR3 runs 15 residues. For the CDR3, the DNA is TGTGCCAGCAGTTCTAGCGGGAGGGCCGTCTATGAGCAGTTCTTC. Its translation is CASSSSGRAVYEQFF.

J is TRBJ2-7 and V is TRBV4-1, with 7 bases aligning to TRBD2. Trimming at V came to 0 bases and at J to 2 bases, leaving 4 bases not matched to a gene. The CDR3 is 15 residues long. Germline CDR1 is MGHRA and CDR2 is YSYEKL. Written as DNA, the CDR3 is TGCGCCAGCAGCCAAGATCGGGAGGAGCCCTACGAGCAGTACTTC. Translation gives CASSQDREEPYEQYF.

A few counts support this clone. This rearrangement joins TRBV7-5 to TRBJ1-1. TRBV7-5 is assigned pseudogene status. The CDR3 extends over 13 amino acids. The CDR3 DNA follows: TGTGTCAGAAGCTCCCCCAAGCACACTGAAGCTTTCTTT. Encoded protein: CVRSSPKHTEAFF.

The chain links TRBV28 to TRBJ2-4; 7 bases fit TRBD1. V shed 2 bases, J shed 6 bases, and the junction held 7 bases outside the gene matches. The CDR3 consists of 15 residues. Germline lookup yields CDR1 MDHEN and CDR2 SYDVKM. The CDR3 spells CASSLRGRVPNIQYF. CDR3 sequence (DNA): TGTGCCAGCAGTTTAAGGGGGCGGGTGCCAAACATTCAGTACTTC.

V and J are TRBV27 and TRBJ1-4; 8 positions match TRBD1. CDR1 is MNHEY and CDR2 is SMNVEV in the germline V gene (reference sequence). The J segment lost 2 bases and the V segment lost 6 bases, leaving 5 bases of the junction unmatched. This CDR3 has 15 residues. The CDR3 sequence: CASRSTGATNEKLFF. The CDR3 DNA reads TGTGCCAGCAGATCGACAGGGGCCACTAATGAAAAACTGTTTTTT.

The chain is built from TRBV7-9 and TRBJ2-1; 11 bases are a match to TRBD2. The CDR3 is 16 residues long. V shed 0 bases and J 5 bases; nucleotides not matched to a gene: 3. Looked up from germline, CDR1 is SEHNR and CDR2 is FQNEAQ (reference sequence). This CDR3 is CASSLAVAGGDNEQFF. The CDR3 bases are TGTGCCAGCAGCTTAGCGGTAGCGGGGGGGGACAATGAGCAGTTCTTC.

This chain joins TRBV5-8 and TRBJ1-4, with D possibly matching TRBD1 (5 bases). V was clipped by 0 bases and J by 5 bases, with 14 bases between them. The CDR3 has 16 residues. Germline CDR1 and CDR2: SGHTS and YDEGEE. The CDR3 region is CASSLGVAGSNEKLFF. The DNA for the CDR3 is TGTGCCAGCAGCTTGGGAGTAGCAGGGTCAAATGAAAAACTGTTTTTT.